The 28 T cell receptor beta chains presented below share a single source sample, sequenced in a study of T cells expressing NK-cell markers. With the 5' RACE reads reprocessed, TCRdb shows one record per CDR3 protein and no DNA. This table holds roughly 150,000 distinct CDR3 sequences. Specimen: blood T cells: a sorted CD56 or NKG2C T cell subset, CD4+ or CD8+ T cells, or bulk PBMC T cells (not recorded which). The receptor set was obtained from a man between 18 and 69 years old in good health.

The rearrangement links TRBV10-3 to TRBJ2-7; TCRdb indicates TRBD2, and absent DNA this call remains unverified. The CDR3 contains 15 residues. Germline values: CDR1 ENHRY, CDR2 SYGVKD. This CDR3 is CAISEPREGGFEQYF.

The V gene is TRBV3-1, the J gene TRBJ1-1. Looked up from germline, CDR1 is LGHDT and CDR2 is YNNKEL (reference sequence). This CDR3 region has 14 residues. The CDR3: CASKTELGDPEAFF. Full variable domain (outside the CDR3, taken from reference TRBV3-1 and TRBJ1-1): DTAVSQTPKYLVTQMGNDKSIKCEQNLGHDTMYWYKQDSKKFLKIMFSYNNKELIINETVPNRFSPKSPDKAHLNLHINSLELGDSAVYFCASKTELGDPEAFFGQGTRLTVV.

V and J are TRBV30 and TRBJ1-3. The CDR3 is 15 amino acids. The germline V gene has CDR1 GTSNPN and CDR2 SVGIG (reference sequence). This chain's CDR3 is CAWSPYSSSGNTIYF.

The genes are TRBV30 and TRBJ2-3; as DNA is missing, the TRBD1 call by TCRdb cannot be tested. The CDR3 runs to 14 residues. From germline, CDR1 is GTSNPN and CDR2 SVGIG (reference sequence). CDR3 protein: CAWTEGGMTDTQYF.

The V call is TRBV7-2, the J call TRBJ2-1. The CDR3 consists of 16 residues. Germline V CDR1 and CDR2: SGHTA, FQGNSA. The CDR3 loop is CASSTDIGFAYNEQFF.

V and J are TRBV7-8 and TRBJ2-5; TCRdb selects TRBD1, and the lack of DNA leaves this call unchecked. Germline V CDR1 and CDR2: SGHVS, FQNEAQ. The length of the CDR3 is 16 residues. CDR3 residues: CASSLGGGPRQETQYF.

The CDR3 loop reads CASSIDALAGVAYNEQFF. This rearrangement joins TRBV19 to TRBJ2-1. The CDR3 consists of 18 residues. Germline assignment: CDR1 LNHDA and CDR2 SQIVND (reference sequence).

V is TRBV6-5 and J is TRBJ1-1; the TCRdb call, TRBD1, lacks DNA for checking. The CDR3 is 16 amino acids. Germline loops: CDR1 MNHEY, CDR2 SVGAGI. CDR3 amino acids: CASSSQGTGSNTEAFF.

The rearrangement uses TRBV6-2 or TRBV6-3 and TRBJ1-1. Germline CDR1 and CDR2: MNHEY and SVGEGT. This CDR3 contains 16 residues. The CDR3 spells CASQGLSFRGDTEAFF.

Here the CDR3 reads CSAREWEGGPESYGYTF. The chain uses TRBV20-1 and TRBJ1-2. Germline loops: CDR1 DFQATT, CDR2 SNEGSKA (reference sequence). This CDR3 has 17 amino acids.

The chain is built from TRBV4-2 and TRBJ1-6; with no DNA, the TCRdb D assignment of TRBD1 cannot be verified. Germline lookup yields CDR1 LGHNA and CDR2 YNFKEQ. The CDR3 spans 17 residues. CDR3 sequence: CASSQDREGIHNSPLHF.

This chain links TRBV10-3 with TRBJ2-5; TCRdb selects TRBD1, and the lack of DNA leaves this call unchecked. Germline lookup yields CDR1 ENHRY and CDR2 SYGVKD. The CDR3 extends over 13 amino acids. Here the CDR3 reads CATGEENSETQYF.

V usage is TRBV6-5 and J usage is TRBJ2-1; TCRdb's D gene call, TRBD1, goes unchecked for lack of DNA. This CDR3 comprises 17 residues. Germline CDR1 MNHEY, CDR2 SVGAGI. CDR3 sequence: CASRVFSLGQPSDEQFF.

This sequence joins TRBV2 and TRBJ1-6. Germline V gene sequence: CDR1 SNHLY, CDR2 FYNNEI. The CDR3 is 16 amino acids. CDR3: CASSALRTSYNSPLHF. Full variable domain (outside the CDR3, taken from reference TRBV2 and TRBJ1-6): EPEVTQTPSHQVTQMGQEVILRCVPISNHLYFYWYRQILGQKVEFLVSFYNNEISEKSEIFDDQFSVERPDGSNFTLKIRSTKLEDSAMYFCASSALRTSYNSPLHFGNGTRLTVT.

The gene calls are TRBV5-5 and TRBJ2-3. This CDR3 comprises 15 residues. Germline V gives CDR1 SGHKS, CDR2 YYEKEE (reference sequence). The CDR3 region is CASSSWTWGTDTQYF.

The chain links TRBV21-1 to TRBJ1-2; the TCRdb D gene call, TRBD1, has no DNA to confirm it. TRBV21-1 is designated a pseudogene. The CDR3 is made up of 14 amino acids. The CDR3 here is CASGPTDYGYGYTF.

The V call is TRBV20-1, the J call TRBJ2-3. The germline CDR1 and CDR2 sequences are DFQATT and SNEGSKA (reference sequence). This CDR3 is 14 amino acids long. This CDR3 reads CSARDFRSTDTQYF.

The chain employs TRBV5-1 and TRBJ2-1; TCRdb reports TRBD1, a call that lacks DNA to check it against. Germline CDR1 reads SGHRS; CDR2 reads YFSETQ. The CDR3 covers 13 residues. CDR3 sequence: CASSWASGGLRFF.

This rearrangement joins TRBV5-5 to TRBJ2-7. Germline CDR1 SGHKS, CDR2 YYEKEE (reference sequence). The CDR3 runs to 15 residues. This CDR3 reads CASSLRSLGSYEQYF.

The rearrangement links TRBV11-2 to TRBJ1-2; TCRdb picks TRBD1, but there is no DNA to check that call. Germline loops: CDR1 SGHAT, CDR2 FQNNGV. CDR3 length equals 15 residues. CDR3 residues: CASSSTGAYRYGYTF.

This sequence joins TRBV9 and TRBJ2-2; TCRdb selects TRBD2, and the lack of DNA leaves this call unchecked. This CDR3 region has 18 residues. Germline assignment: CDR1 SGDLS and CDR2 YYNGEE. The CDR3 sequence: CASRNGEIAGANTGELFF. Supplemented by reference TRBV9 and TRBJ2-2, the full variable domain reads DSGVTQTPKHLITATGQRVTLRCSPRSGDLSVYWYQQSLDQGLQFLIQYYNGEERAKGNILERFSAQQFPDLHSELNLSSLELGDSALYFCASRNGEIAGANTGELFFGEGSRLTVL.

The chain employs TRBV6-5 and TRBJ1-5; the TCRdb call, TRBD1, lacks DNA for checking. The CDR3 sequence is 15 residues long. From germline, CDR1 is MNHEY and CDR2 SVGAGI. CDR3 in amino acids: CASSYRTMDNQPQHF.

The CDR3 sequence is CASSIGRDRVVPGELFF. This rearrangement joins TRBV19 to TRBJ2-2; no DNA is available, so the TRBD1 call from TCRdb remains unchecked. CDR1 and CDR2 from the germline V gene are LNHDA and SQIVND (reference sequence). This CDR3 region has 17 residues.

The chain carries TRBV19 and TRBJ1-5. This CDR3 spans 15 amino acids. Germline values: CDR1 LNHDA, CDR2 SQIVND (reference sequence). CDR3 sequence: CASSIVGYLNQPQHF.

The chain carries TRBV7-8 and TRBJ1-5. The CDR3 runs 15 residues. CDR1 SGHVS and CDR2 FQNEAQ come from the germline V gene. The CDR3 here is CASSLVQGVRQPQHF.

The chain has TRBV20-1 and TRBJ2-7; absent DNA, TCRdb's TRBD2 call cannot be checked. The V gene's germline CDR1 is DFQATT and CDR2 SNEGSKA (reference sequence). CDR3 size: 14 residues. The CDR3 is CSALNLKGLYEQYF.

The V and J genes are TRBV12-3 or TRBV12-4 and TRBJ2-1; without DNA, the TCRdb call of TRBD2 cannot be checked. This CDR3 has 15 residues. This chain's CDR3 is CASRPPGLVPNEQFF.

The gene calls are TRBV20-1 and TRBJ1-2; TCRdb calls TRBD1, which cannot be checked without DNA. Germline V gene data show CDR1 as DFQATT and CDR2 as SNEGSKA (reference sequence). The CDR3 runs to 13 residues. The chain's CDR3 is CSPDSPLHYGYTF.